These 23 T cell receptor beta chains share one sample of origin, sequenced in a study of T cell repertoires and HLA-DP antigens. These receptors' targets are unknown. Clones were sequenced by immunoSEQ multiplex PCR, and TCRdb holds only the in-frame ones, with some missing. The repertoire has 65,000 to 95,000 clones, over 75% of them found once; the top ten carry approximately 1.4%. Sequencing was done on a sample of CD4+ T cells from PBMCs. The receptors come from a man aged 55 to 70 in good health and CMV-seronegative.

J is TRBJ1-1 and V is TRBV19, with a possible D match to TRBD1 (6 bases). The V and J ends lost 6 bases and 6 bases respectively, with 14 bases between them. Germline-derived CDR1 and CDR2 are LNHDA and SQIVND (reference sequence). The CDR3 length is 13 residues. The CDR3 DNA reads TGTGCCAGTAGGGGGGGCAGTTTGGCTGAAGCTTTCTTT. This gives the protein CASRGGSLAEAFF.

This clone appeared a few times. The genes are TRBV5-4 and TRBJ2-3; 13 bases align to TRBD2. With 4 bases clipped from V and 0 bases from J, the junction kept 8 bases outside the gene matches. This CDR3 region has 18 residues. The germline V gene has CDR1 SGHNT and CDR2 YYREEE (reference sequence). CDR3 coding DNA: TGTGCCAGCAGCCCAGGACTAGCGGGGGCCCTAAGCACAGATACGCAGTATTTT. Amino acid sequence: CASSPGLAGALSTDTQYF. Using reference TRBV5-4 and TRBJ2-3 for the parts outside the CDR3, the full variable domain is ETGVTQSPTHLIKTRGQQVTLRCSSQSGHNTVSWYQQALGQGPQFIFQYYREEENGRGNFPPRFSGLQFPNYSSELNVNALELDDSALYLCASSPGLAGALSTDTQYFGPGTRLTVL.

The gene calls are TRBV2 and TRBJ2-6, with 7 bases aligning to TRBD1. Germline assignment: CDR1 SNHLY and CDR2 FYNNEI. CDR3 length: 21 amino acids. After removal of 6 bases from V and 0 bases from J, the junction contained 20 bases not matched to a gene. The DNA for the CDR3 is TGTGCCAGCAGGGCCCCCCCAGGGGGATCCCAGGCCAACTCTGGGGCCAACGTCCTGACTTTC. It codes for CASRAPPGGSQANSGANVLTF.

J is TRBJ2-1 and V is TRBV7-2, with 9 nucleotides matching TRBD2. This CDR3 region has 14 residues. J lost 7 bases, V lost 6 bases, and 7 bases had no gene match. Germline CDR1 is SGHTA and CDR2 is FQGNSA. CDR3 in DNA: TGTGCCAGCAGAACACTAGCGGGCACAAATGAGCAGTTCTTC. It codes for CASRTLAGTNEQFF. Looking up the rest from reference TRBV7-2 and TRBJ2-1 gives the full variable domain: GAGVSQSPSNKVTEKGKDVELRCDPISGHTALYWYRQSLGQGLEFLIYFQGNSAPDKSGLPSDRFSAERTGGSVSTLTIQRTQQEDSAVYLCASRTLAGTNEQFFGPGTRLTVL.

The chain links TRBV4-3 to TRBJ1-2, with 9 positions matching TRBD1. Germline CDR1 and CDR2: LGHNA and YSLEER. With 5 bases clipped from V and 0 bases from J, the junction kept 13 bases outside the gene matches. The CDR3 runs to 18 residues. The DNA for the CDR3 is TGCGCCAGCAGCTCCTGGTCGGGACAGGGTTTTACTAACTATGGCTACACCTTC. It is translated as CASSSWSGQGFTNYGYTF.

This clone was detected once. The CDR3 is CASSESPHRNTEAFF. CDR3 nucleotides: TGTGCCAGCAGTGAAAGCCCGCACAGGAACACTGAAGCTTTCTTT. V usage is TRBV2 and J usage is TRBJ1-1, with no clear D. The CDR3 has 15 amino acids. Trimming removed 2 bases from V and 1 base from J, with 11 bases in between. CDR1 and CDR2 (germline): SNHLY, FYNNEI.

This clone was seen a handful of times. For the CDR3, the DNA is TGTGCCAGCAAGCCGGGACTAGCGGTAGATACGCAGTATTTT. It translates to CASKPGLAVDTQYF. V is TRBV2 and J is TRBJ2-3; 11 bases agree with TRBD2. CDR1 and CDR2 from the germline V gene are SNHLY and FYNNEI. V was clipped by 7 bases and J by 5 bases; unmatched bases: 5. The CDR3 is 14 amino acids. The variable domain in full, with the rest retrieved from reference TRBV2 and TRBJ2-3, is EPEVTQTPSHQVTQMGQEVILRCVPISNHLYFYWYRQILGQKVEFLVSFYNNEISEKSEIFDDQFSVERPDGSNFTLKIRSTKLEDSAMYFCASKPGLAVDTQYFGPGTRLTVL.

The V gene is TRBV14, the J gene TRBJ1-2; possible D gene TRBD1, 6 bases. This CDR3 comprises 15 residues. Trimming removed 4 bases from V and 2 bases from J, with 14 bases in between. CDR1 and CDR2 (germline): SGHDN, FVKESK. The CDR3 DNA sequence: TGTGCCAGCAGCCGCGACACCGGACAGAACTATGGCTACACCTTC. This gives the protein CASSRDTGQNYGYTF.

This clone was detected once. The gene calls are TRBV6-6 and TRBJ1-2; TRBD1 agrees at 7 bases. Germline CDR1 and CDR2: MNHNY and SVGAGI (reference sequence). This CDR3 region has 12 residues. The V and J ends lost 6 bases and 8 bases, in that order; junction bases with no gene match: 6. CDR3 sequence reads: CASRPQGLGYTF. DNA for the CDR3: TGTGCCAGCAGACCACAGGGGTTGGGCTACACCTTC.

The V call is TRBV5-1, the J call TRBJ1-3, with TRBD1 identical over 10 bases. The CDR3 is 16 amino acids. J was trimmed by 1 base and V by 0 bases; bases with no gene match: 1. Germline CDR1 is SGHRS and CDR2 is YFSETQ. This CDR3 is CASSLGDRGSGNTIYF. In DNA form, the CDR3 reads TGCGCCAGCAGCTTGGGGGACAGGGGATCTGGAAACACCATATATTTT.

The chain links TRBV7-8 to TRBJ2-1; D tentatively fits TRBD1 or TRBD2 (5 bases each). V gave up 4 bases and J gave up 2 bases, with 12 bases separating them. The germline V gene encodes CDR1 SGHVS and CDR2 FQNEAQ. The length of the CDR3 is 15 residues. Written as DNA, the CDR3 is TGTGCCAGCAGCTCTCCCGGGACGACCTACAATGAGCAGTTCTTC. This translates into CASSSPGTTYNEQFF. The variable domain in full, completed from reference TRBV7-8 and TRBJ2-1, reads GAGVSQSPRYKVAKRGQDVALRCDPISGHVSLFWYQQALGQGPEFLTYFQNEAQLDKSGLPSDRFFAERPEGSVSTLKIQRTQQEDSAVYLCASSSPGTTYNEQFFGPGTRLTVL.

This clone was found a few times. The rearrangement joins TRBV11-2 to TRBJ2-3, with a possible D match to TRBD2 (5 bases). V was cut by 1 base and J by 2 bases, with 13 bases left in between. Germline CDR1 reads SGHAT; CDR2 reads FQNNGV. The length of the CDR3 is 16 residues. CDR3 protein: CASSLGGHTLTDTQYF. CDR3 nucleotide sequence: TGTGCCAGCAGCTTAGGAGGGCATACCCTCACAGATACGCAGTATTTT.

The rearrangement links TRBV18 to TRBJ1-2; 8 nucleotides agree with TRBD1. The V gene end was trimmed by 3 bases and the J gene end by 7 bases; junction bases not matched to a gene: 1. CDR3 length: 12 amino acids. Germline values: CDR1 KGHSH, CDR2 LQKENI. CDR3 protein: CASSPGTGGYTF. The CDR3 region has the DNA TGTGCCAGCTCACCCGGGACAGGTGGCTACACCTTC. Using reference TRBV18 and TRBJ1-2 for the parts outside the CDR3, the full variable domain is NAGVMQNPRHLVRRRGQEARLRCSPMKGHSHVYWYRQLPEEGLKFMVYLQKENIIDESGMPKERFSAEFPKEGPSILRIQQVVRGDSAAYFCASSPGTGGYTFGSGTRLTVV.

In this sample, this clone turned up once. The chain recombines TRBV6-1 with TRBJ2-7; 8 bases are a match to TRBD1. This CDR3 has 14 amino acids. The germline gives CDR1 MNHNS, CDR2 SASEGT. V shed 5 bases, J shed 3 bases, and the junction held 6 bases outside the gene matches. CDR3 sequence: CASSLGTGLYEQYV. The DNA of the CDR3 is TGTGCCAGCAGTTTAGGGACAGGCCTCTACGAGCAGTACGTC.

The J gene is TRBJ1-2, the V gene TRBV10-3; a weak D match, TRBD1 (5 bases). Germline values: CDR1 ENHRY, CDR2 SYGVKD. The V gene lost 10 bases and the J gene lost 1 base, with 7 bases spanning the gap. The CDR3 runs 11 residues. Written as DNA, the CDR3 is TGTGCCACCGGGGGTAACTATGGCTACACCTTC. This codes for CATGGNYGYTF.

The rearrangement uses TRBV4-3 and TRBJ2-7; the D is unclear. Between the trimmed V and J ends, which lost 0 bases and 3 bases, there was a span of 9 bases. The V gene's germline CDR1 is LGHNA and CDR2 YSLEER. The CDR3 runs 14 residues. The DNA of the CDR3 is TGCGCCAGCAGCCAAGATCTGGGCAGCTACGAGCAGTACTTC. Protein product: CASSQDLGSYEQYF.

V and J are TRBV5-1 and TRBJ1-2; D is ambiguous. This CDR3 contains 12 residues. Per the germline V gene, CDR1 is SGHRS and CDR2 is YFSETQ. Trimming took 7 bases from V and 6 from J, leaving 13 bases between them. The CDR3 DNA reads as TGCGCCAGCGGGCCTCCGGGTAATGGCTACACCTTC. It is translated as CASGPPGNGYTF.

The chain is built from TRBV19 and TRBJ2-2; no definite D call. This CDR3 is built from 12 residues. Trimming took 6 bases from V and 6 from J, leaving 8 bases between them. Germline CDR1 LNHDA, CDR2 SQIVND (reference sequence). The CDR3 sequence: CASRLASGELFF. The CDR3 nucleotides read TGTGCCAGTAGGTTAGCATCCGGGGAGCTGTTTTTT. Together with reference TRBV19 and TRBJ2-2, the CDR3 gives the full variable domain: DGGITQSPKYLFRKEGQNVTLSCEQNLNHDAMYWYRQDPGQGLRLIYYSQIVNDFQKGDIAEGYSVSREKKESFPLTVTSAQKNPTAFYLCASRLASGELFFGEGSRLTVL.

This clone was seen only once. This chain uses TRBV21-1 with TRBJ2-7; the table calls TRBD1, which could not be checked here. TRBV21-1 is a recognized pseudogene. This CDR3 has 14 residues. In DNA form, the CDR3 reads TGTGCCAGCAGCAGCCGGGACAGGTCCTACGAGCAGTACGTC. Its translation is CASSSRDRSYEQYV.

CDR3 nucleotide sequence: TGTGCCAGCAGCTTAATAGCGCAAGATACGCAGTATTTT. This codes for CASSLIAQDTQYF. This chain uses TRBV7-2 with TRBJ2-3, with D possibly matching TRBD2 (5 bases). V lost 2 bases to trimming and J lost 5 bases, with 8 bases between them. Looked up from germline, CDR1 is SGHTA and CDR2 is FQGNSA. The CDR3 has 13 amino acids. Complete variable domain (other parts from reference TRBV7-2 and TRBJ2-3): GAGVSQSPSNKVTEKGKDVELRCDPISGHTALYWYRQSLGQGLEFLIYFQGNSAPDKSGLPSDRFSAERTGGSVSTLTIQRTQQEDSAVYLCASSLIAQDTQYFGPGTRLTVL.

This chain links TRBV2 with TRBJ1-1; D not certain. In germline, CDR1 is SNHLY, CDR2 FYNNEI. The CDR3 consists of 16 residues. V lost 6 bases to trimming and J lost 0 bases, with 17 bases between them. The CDR3 loop is CASSLYGGVMNTEAFF. The CDR3 DNA follows: TGTGCCAGCAGCCTCTATGGCGGGGTAATGAACACTGAAGCTTTCTTT.

V is TRBV11-3 and J is TRBJ2-1, with 7 bases aligning to TRBD1. CDR1 and CDR2 (germline): SGHNT, YENEEA. Trimming removed 5 bases from V and 5 bases from J; junction bases left unmatched: 9. The CDR3 is 15 residues long. The CDR3 DNA sequence: TGTGCCAGCAGCCGAGGTGTCGGGACAGACAATGAGCAGTTCTTC. Its translation is CASSRGVGTDNEQFF.

The CDR3 DNA is TGTGCCAGCACCGCGGAGGGGGACATCTCCCACTCTGGGGCCAACGTCCTGACTTTC. Protein sequence: CASTAEGDISHSGANVLTF. The chain links TRBV28 to TRBJ2-6; D is possibly TRBD1 or TRBD2 (6 bases each). CDR1 is MDHEN and CDR2 is SYDVKM in the germline V gene. The CDR3 consists of 19 residues. V dropped 7 bases and J dropped 0 bases, with 22 bases sitting between them.